A selection of T cell receptor beta chains follows, all from one sample in a study of post-analysis software for immune sequencing data. MiXCR, run by TCRdb on the PCR reads, gives a single entry per CDR3 protein. The sample has approximately 770,000 distinct CDR3 sequences; approximately 44% are singletons. Sample: blood. The receptors come from a girl between 10 and 17 years old with multiple sclerosis. CDR3s include the opening cysteine and the closing phenylalanine or tryptophan. The order of the fields is V gene, D gene, J gene, clone size, CDR3 DNA, CDR3 protein. A D gene is named only where the DNA matches it firmly. Where a row states a size, it is once, few, many or the class of an expanded clone; other rows omit it.

>TRBV15|TRBD2|TRBJ2-3|.
TGTGCCACCAGCAGAGATCGGATAGAAGTCCGACTAGCGGGAGGGCCAGATACGCAGTATTTT
CATSRDRIEVRLAGGPDTQYF
>TRBV7-2|TRBD1|TRBJ2-7|.
TGTGCCAGCAGCTATACGACAGGGACGGGGGAGCAGTACTTC
CASSYTTGTGEQYF
>TRBV6-6|.|TRBJ2-7|few
TGTGCCAGCGCGCCCCGGGTAAACGAGCAGTACTTC
CASAPRVNEQYF
>TRBV6-5|TRBD2|TRBJ2-3|.
TGTGCCAGCAGCGATTCAGGTGGTACTAGCGCAGATACGCAGTATTTT
CASSDSGGTSADTQYF
>TRBV21-1|.|TRBJ2-5|.
TGTGCCAGCAGACCCGGCACAGGGATGTTTCAAGAGACCCAGTACTTC
CASRPGTGMFQETQYF
>TRBV29-1|TRBD1|TRBJ1-2|.
TGCAGCGTTCGAGACAGGGGCTATGGCTGCACCTTC
CSVRDRGYGCTF
>TRBV4-3|TRBD2|TRBJ2-7|once
TGCGCCAGCAGCCAGATACGGGGGGCCTACGAGCAGTACTTC
CASSQIRGAYEQYF
>TRBV29-1|.|TRBJ2-5|once
TGCAGCGTTGGACCGAGCAATGAGCAGTACTTC
CSVGPSNEQYF
>TRBV7-2|TRBD1|TRBJ1-1|once
TGTGCCAGCAGCTTAACACAGGGGGACACTGAAGCTTTCTTT
CASSLTQGDTEAFF
>TRBV12-3/TRBV12-4|TRBD2|TRBJ2-3|.
TGTGCCAGCAGTCGGGCCGCTAGCGGGAGGGCCACAGATACGCAGTATTTT
CASSRAASGRATDTQYF
>TRBV11-1|.|TRBJ2-7|many
TGTGCCAGCAGCTTAGATGGGGGCGAGCAGTACTTC
CASSLDGGEQYF
>TRBV9|TRBD2|TRBJ2-7|few
TGTGCCAGCAGCGTAGCTAGCGGGAGTACCTACGAGCAGTACTTC
CASSVASGSTYEQYF
>TRBV29-1|.|TRBJ1-2|.
TGCAGCTCGCGAACAGGGCATGGCTACACCTTC
CSSRTGHGYTF
>TRBV2|TRBD2|TRBJ2-3|.
TGTGCCAGCAGGGCAAGCGGGAGAGCAGATACGCAGTATTTT
CASRASGRADTQYF
>TRBV5-1|TRBD1|TRBJ1-2|.
TGCGCCAGCAGCCCAATCCAGGGGGCGTCGAGCTATGGCTACACCTTC
CASSPIQGASSYGYTF
>TRBV9|.|TRBJ2-7|few
TGTGCCAGCAGCGTAAACCCGACCTTGGAGGTGGTTTACGAGCAGTACTTC
CASSVNPTLEVVYEQYF